This T cell receptor (beta chain) was identified in a study of blood T cell repertoires in COVID-19. Here immunoSEQ multiplex PCR was the method, and the copy in TCRdb shows in-frame clones only, minus some. The sample lists approximately 240,000 clones, 70% to 85% seen once, with roughly 4% in the top ten. V gave up 5 bases and J gave up 10 bases; unmatched junction bases: 13. The germline V gene has CDR1 SNHLY and CDR2 FYNNEI. The CDR3 is 15 amino acids. This clonotype originated in a woman in her thirties or forties with active or convalescent COVID-19. Material: peripheral blood. The V gene is TRBV2, the J gene TRBJ2-2; 7 nucleotides match TRBD2. The CDR3 is CASSSRDYTSPELFF. The CDR3, as DNA: TGTGCCAGCAGTAGCCGGGACTACACTTCCCCGGAGCTGTTTTTT. Looking up the rest from reference TRBV2 and TRBJ2-2 gives the full variable domain: EPEVTQTPSHQVTQMGQEVILRCVPISNHLYFYWYRQILGQKVEFLVSFYNNEISEKSEIFDDQFSVERPDGSNFTLKIRSTKLEDSAMYFCASSSRDYTSPELFFGEGSRLTVL.